This T cell receptor (beta chain) was sequenced in a study of blood T cell repertoires in COVID-19. Repertoires were generated with immunoSEQ multiplex PCR, while TCRdb's copy carries only in-frame clones and drops some. The sample has about 290,000 clones, under 90% seen once. The V end lost 0 bases, the J end lost 16 bases, and 16 bases lay between the germline ends. The V gene's germline CDR1 is LGHDT and CDR2 YNNKEL (reference sequence). The CDR3 has 13 residues. Material for sequencing was PBMCs or T cells enriched from blood (not recorded which). The sequence was obtained from a woman between 40 and 55 years old who had recovered from COVID-19. V and J are TRBV3-1 (or the pseudogene TRBV3-2) and TRBJ2-1; D is perhaps TRBD2 (7 bases). The CDR3 DNA sequence: TGTGCCAGCAGCCAAGATATGGCGGGGGCCGCTTTCTTC. It translates to CASSQDMAGAAFF.